These 12 T cell receptor beta chains were sequenced from one sample in a study of technical replicates of blood from several donors. Method: immunoSEQ multiplex PCR; TCRdb's copy keeps in-frame clones and lacks some. Of approximately 100,000 clones in the sample, 96% were seen once. The sample consisted of T cells isolated from PBMCs. These receptors came from a human donor in good health.

This clone has just a few counts. The chain links TRBV18 to TRBJ1-5, with D hard to call. The CDR3 spans 16 residues. CDR1 is KGHSH, CDR2 LQKENI, per germline. V was trimmed by 4 bases and J by 3 bases, leaving 16 bases between them. CDR3 sequence: CASSLSSTENNQPQHF. DNA of the CDR3: TGTGCCAGCTCACTTTCAAGCACAGAAAACAATCAGCCCCAGCATTTT.

The count of this clone is one. This chain connects TRBV27 to TRBJ2-3; 7 nucleotides align to TRBD2. V dropped 7 bases and J dropped 1; count of bases not matched to a gene: 8. The germline CDR1 and CDR2 sequences are MNHEY and SMNVEV (reference sequence). This CDR3 comprises 15 residues. This CDR3 reads CASTPHSGRTDTQYF. The CDR3 DNA is TGTGCCAGCACTCCCCATAGCGGGCGCACAGATACGCAGTATTTT.

The chain has TRBV5-1 and TRBJ1-2, with D possibly TRBD1 on 6 matching bases. Germline CDR1 is SGHRS and CDR2 is YFSETQ. V was trimmed by 4 bases and J by 1 base, leaving 17 bases between them. The CDR3 sequence is 16 residues long. CDR3 DNA sequence: TGCGCCAGCAGCCCGTATGGGGGGGCGAGTAACTATGGCTACACCTTC. As protein: CASSPYGGASNYGYTF.

The DNA of the CDR3 is TGCGCCAGCAGCCCCCCGACAGCGCAAAGCTACGAGCAGTACTTC. Encoded protein: CASSPPTAQSYEQYF. The J gene is TRBJ2-7, the V gene TRBV4-1; D is possibly TRBD1 (5 bases). The CDR3 is 15 amino acids. Trimming cost V 4 bases and J 3 bases, with 16 bases left between them. The germline gives CDR1 MGHRA, CDR2 YSYEKL.

This chain joins TRBV28 and TRBJ1-5, with D maybe TRBD1 (5 bases). Trimming removed 6 bases at V and 5 bases at J, with 8 bases between. Looked up from germline, CDR1 is MDHEN and CDR2 is SYDVKM. The length of the CDR3 is 12 residues. CDR3 region: CASRVQDQPQHF. The CDR3 bases are TGTGCCAGCAGAGTACAGGATCAGCCCCAGCATTTT. Full variable domain (outside the CDR3, taken from reference TRBV28 and TRBJ1-5): DVKVTQSSRYLVKRTGEKVFLECVQDMDHENMFWYRQDPGLGLRLIYFSYDVKMKEKGDIPEGYSVSREKKERFSLILESASTNQTSMYLCASRVQDQPQHFGDGTRLSIL.

The rearrangement uses TRBV5-1 and TRBJ2-1, with D possibly TRBD1 on 6 matching bases. Trimming removed 4 bases from V and 5 bases from J, with 10 bases in between. The CDR3 contains 13 residues. Germline CDR1 SGHRS, CDR2 YFSETQ. CDR3 DNA: TGCGCCAGCAGCATCCGGGACAACAATGAGCAGTTCTTC. It translates to CASSIRDNNEQFF. Complete variable domain (other parts from reference TRBV5-1 and TRBJ2-1): KAGVTQTPRYLIKTRGQQVTLSCSPISGHRSVSWYQQTPGQGLQFLFEYFSETQRNKGNFPGRFSGRQFSNSRSEMNVSTLELGDSALYLCASSIRDNNEQFFGPGTRLTVL.

The gene calls are TRBV7-6 and TRBJ2-1; D perhaps matches TRBD1 (5 bases). The V and J ends lost 4 bases and 8 bases respectively, with 24 bases between them. The CDR3 spans 17 residues. The germline V gene encodes CDR1 SGHVS and CDR2 FNYEAQ. CDR3 loop: CASSSHLGQRRFDEQFF. The DNA for the CDR3 is TGTGCCAGCAGCTCCCACTTGGGGCAGCGCCGATTCGATGAGCAGTTCTTC.

This chain uses TRBV10-3 with TRBJ2-1, with D possibly being TRBD1 (6 bases). V lost 3 bases, J lost 8 bases, and 17 bases lay in between. CDR1 is ENHRY, CDR2 SYGVKD, per germline. CDR3 length: 15 residues. As DNA, the CDR3 is TGTGCCATCAGTGACTCCACAGGGTCCGGCGATGAGCAGTTCTTC. It specifies CAISDSTGSGDEQFF.

V usage is TRBV5-4 and J usage is TRBJ2-5; TRBD2 matches 7 bases. This CDR3 has 15 residues. Unmatched junction bases numbered 6, after V lost 2 bases and J lost 2 bases. Germline CDR1 reads SGHNT; CDR2 reads YYREEE (reference sequence). The CDR3 sequence is CASSLVAGTQETQYF. In nucleotides, the CDR3 is TGTGCCAGCAGCTTAGTAGCGGGCACACAAGAGACCCAGTACTTC.

This chain connects TRBV9 to TRBJ2-2, with D hard to call. This CDR3 comprises 16 residues. Trimming cost V 0 bases and J 1 base, with 10 bases left between them. The germline gives CDR1 SGDLS, CDR2 YYNGEE. The CDR3 loop reads CASSVDVGLNTGELFF. CDR3 bases: TGTGCCAGCAGCGTAGACGTGGGCCTGAACACCGGGGAGCTGTTTTTT.

The chain carries TRBV2 and TRBJ2-3; 10 nucleotides agree with TRBD1. The V gene's germline CDR1 is SNHLY and CDR2 FYNNEI. The V segment lost 5 bases and the J segment 3 bases; nucleotides outside the gene matches: 8. This CDR3 is built from 16 residues. CDR3 coding DNA: TGTGCCAGCAGTCCCGGACAGGGGGGCGGGACAGATACGCAGTATTTT. Translating it yields CASSPGQGGGTDTQYF. Together with reference TRBV2 and TRBJ2-3, the CDR3 gives the full variable domain: EPEVTQTPSHQVTQMGQEVILRCVPISNHLYFYWYRQILGQKVEFLVSFYNNEISEKSEIFDDQFSVERPDGSNFTLKIRSTKLEDSAMYFCASSPGQGGGTDTQYFGPGTRLTVL.

The chain combines TRBV30 with TRBJ1-2; 11 bases align to TRBD1. V dropped 4 bases and J dropped 3; count of bases not matched to a gene: 7. Germline V gives CDR1 GTSNPN, CDR2 SVGIG (reference sequence). The CDR3 is 15 residues long. CDR3 DNA sequence: TGTGCCTGGAACTCCCCGGGACAGGGGGACTATGGCTACACCTTC. This encodes CAWNSPGQGDYGYTF. Full variable domain (outside the CDR3, taken from reference TRBV30 and TRBJ1-2): SQTIHQWPATLVQPVGSPLSLECTVEGTSNPNLYWYRQAAGRGLQLLFYSVGIGQISSEVPQNLSASRPQDRQFILSSKKLLLSDSGFYLCAWNSPGQGDYGYTFGSGTRLTVV.